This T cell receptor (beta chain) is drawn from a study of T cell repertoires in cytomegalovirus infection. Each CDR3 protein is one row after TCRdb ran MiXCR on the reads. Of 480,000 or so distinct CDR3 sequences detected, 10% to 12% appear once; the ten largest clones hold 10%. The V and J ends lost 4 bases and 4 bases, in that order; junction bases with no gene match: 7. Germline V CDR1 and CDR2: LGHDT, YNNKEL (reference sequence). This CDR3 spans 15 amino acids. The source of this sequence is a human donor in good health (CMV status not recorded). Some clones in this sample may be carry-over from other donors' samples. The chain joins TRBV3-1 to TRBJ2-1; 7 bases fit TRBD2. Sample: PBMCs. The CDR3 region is CASSLTAGEYNEQFF. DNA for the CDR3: TGTGCCAGCAGCCTGACTGCGGGGGAATACAATGAGCAGTTCTTC.